The rows below give T cell receptor beta chains drawn from one sample of a study of cytomegalovirus exposure and HLA in healthy donors. Data came from immunoSEQ multiplex PCR; TCRdb stores just in-frame clones and leaves some out. This table has about 220,000 clones, 75% to 95% appearing once. Source material: PBMCs. The source is a woman under 30 in good health and CMV-seronegative. The CDR3 runs from the conserved cysteine through the conserved F or W. Each record gives: clone size, V gene, J gene, D gene, CDR3 DNA, CDR3 protein. A D gene is named only where the DNA matches it firmly. The size of a clone is reported for some rows only, either as once, few or many, or as a class for expanded clones.

size: .
V: TRBV11-2
J: TRBJ1-2
D: .
DNA: TGTGCCAGCAGCTTAGAGCGGGGGGCGCCTAACTATGGCTACACCTTC
CDR3: CASSLERGAPNYGYTF

size: .
V: TRBV9
J: TRBJ2-1
D: .
DNA: TGTGCCAGCAGCGGAAGGACAGCGAGCTCCTACAATGAGCAGTTCTTC
CDR3: CASSGRTASSYNEQFF

size: many
V: TRBV7-9
J: TRBJ2-1
D: .
DNA: TGTGCCAGCAGCTCGGGACTCACAAACAATGAGCAGTTCTTC
CDR3: CASSSGLTNNEQFF

size: .
V: TRBV19
J: TRBJ1-3
D: .
DNA: TGTGCCAGTAGTGGCGGGGGCGCTGGAAACACCATATATTTT
CDR3: CASSGGGAGNTIYF

size: once
V: TRBV7-6
J: TRBJ2-5
D: TRBD2
DNA: TGTGCCAGCAGAGGGTACTGGGGCGGGAAGCGGGAGGTACGGGAGACCCAGTACTTC
CDR3: CASRGYWGGKREVRETQYF

size: once
V: TRBV27
J: TRBJ2-3
D: .
DNA: TGTGCCAGCAGTTTGCTCCCGAGGACAGATACGCAGTATTTT
CDR3: CASSLLPRTDTQYF

size: .
V: TRBV6-5
J: TRBJ2-7
D: TRBD1
DNA: TGTGCCAGCAGTTACCGGGACAGGGTTTACGACGAGCAGTACTTC
CDR3: CASSYRDRVYDEQYF

size: .
V: TRBV27
J: TRBJ2-1
D: TRBD2
DNA: TGTGCCAGCAGTTCGTGGCTAGCGGACCAGCACGACGAGCAGTTCTTC
CDR3: CASSSWLADQHDEQFF

size: few
V: TRBV27
J: TRBJ2-7
D: .
DNA: TGTGCCAGCAGTGGCCCCCCTCCGCGGGTTATATACGAGCAGTACTTC
CDR3: CASSGPPPRVIYEQYF

size: few
V: TRBV5-1
J: TRBJ1-2
D: .
DNA: TGCGCCAGCAGCTTGGCATCCGGAACTAATGGCTACACCTTC
CDR3: CASSLASGTNGYTF

size: .
V: TRBV7-8
J: TRBJ2-7
D: TRBD2
DNA: TGTGCCAGCAGCAAACGGGACTACCCTGGGGAGCAGTACTTC
CDR3: CASSKRDYPGEQYF

size: .
V: TRBV5-1
J: TRBJ2-5
D: TRBD2
DNA: TGCGCCAGCAGCTCAGGACTAGCGGGAGAAGAGACCCAGTACTTC
CDR3: CASSSGLAGEETQYF

size: .
V: TRBV6-4
J: TRBJ2-2
D: TRBD2
DNA: TGTGCCAGCAGTGAGGCAGCGGGAGGGCCCGGGGAGCTGTTTTTT
CDR3: CASSEAAGGPGELFF

size: .
V: TRBV6-1
J: TRBJ2-7
D: .
DNA: TGTGCCAGCAGTGAAATGCGGTACGAGCAGTACTTC
CDR3: CASSEMRYEQYF

size: .
V: TRBV11-2
J: TRBJ2-5
D: TRBD1
DNA: TGTGCCAGCAGCTCGCCGGGACAGGGGCGGTGGGAGACCCAGTACTTC
CDR3: CASSSPGQGRWETQYF

size: .
V: TRBV6-4
J: TRBJ1-2
D: TRBD1
DNA: TGTGCCAGCAGTCGGTTTATGAGGACAGGGGGACCCTATGGCTACACCTTC
CDR3: CASSRFMRTGGPYGYTF

size: .
V: TRBV5-6
J: TRBJ1-4
D: .
DNA: TGTGCCAGCAGCTTAGACTTCGCGAACGAAAAACTGTTTTTT
CDR3: CASSLDFANEKLFF

size: once
V: TRBV30
J: TRBJ1-5
D: TRBD1
DNA: TGTGCCTGGTCGGGACAGGGGAATCAGCCCCAGCATTTT
CDR3: CAWSGQGNQPQHF

size: .
V: TRBV30
J: TRBJ2-1
D: .
DNA: TGTGCCTGGAGTCTACCTCTAGGGGGTGAGCAGTTCTTC
CDR3: CAWSLPLGGEQFF

size: once
V: TRBV30
J: TRBJ2-5
D: .
DNA: TGTGCCTGGCAGGGGTGGGAGACCCAGTACTTC
CDR3: CAWQGWETQYF

size: .
V: TRBV6-5
J: TRBJ1-2
D: .
DNA: TGTGCCAGCAGATTCCTTTTAGACAGTTTCTATGGCTACACCTTC
CDR3: CASRFLLDSFYGYTF

size: .
V: TRBV30
J: TRBJ1-2
D: .
DNA: TGTGCCGGACGGGGAGGGCTTAACTATGGCTACACCTTC
CDR3: CAGRGGLNYGYTF